This entry lists 5 T cell receptor beta chains sequenced from one sample in a study of T-cell reconstitution after alpha-beta-depleted transplantation in children. The TCRbeta library incorporated unique molecular identifiers. TCRdb recomputed calls from the PCR reads with MiXCR, one row per CDR3 protein. This sample yields hundreds of thousands of distinct CDR3 sequences, of which 16% are seen a single time; 1.1% belongs to the top ten. Sample: PBMCs from the stem cell graft donor, taken from the stem cell graft. These receptors were obtained from a human donor who donated a stem cell graft to a child with acute myeloid leukemia.

This clonotype was found many times. V and J are TRBV20-1 and TRBJ2-7; perhaps TRBD1 as D (5 bases). Per germline, CDR1 DFQATT and CDR2 SNEGSKA (reference sequence). V lost 3 bases, J lost 1 base, and 13 bases lay in between. The CDR3 covers 14 residues. This chain's CDR3 is CSARQAGFSYEQYF. CDR3 nucleotides: TGCAGTGCTAGGCAGGCAGGGTTTTCCTACGAGCAGTACTTC.

Regarding this clonotype: A read error may explain this, as a much larger clone is one base away. The chain links TRBV7-3 to TRBJ2-6; D might be TRBD1 or TRBD2, each matching 5 bases. In germline, CDR1 is SGHTA, CDR2 FQGTGA. V was cut by 3 bases and J by 0 bases, with 9 bases left in between. The CDR3 runs 16 residues. The CDR3 loop reads CASSLDGTSGANVLTF. The CDR3 bases are TGTGCCAGCAGCTTGGATGGGACCTCTGGGGCCAACGTCCTGACTTTC.

This clonotype has more than one count but fewer than ten. This CDR3 is CASSVQWGRHTDTQYF. The CDR3 DNA is TGTGCCAGCAGCGTACAGTGGGGGAGGCACACAGATACGCAGTATTTT. The rearrangement joins TRBV9 to TRBJ2-3; a weak D match, TRBD2 (6 bases). This CDR3 contains 16 residues. CDR1 SGDLS and CDR2 YYNGEE come from the germline V gene. Between the trimmed V and J ends, which lost 1 base and 2 bases, there was a span of 14 bases.

This clonotype occurred many times. The chain carries TRBV5-5 and TRBJ2-1, with no clear D. The CDR3 sequence is 16 residues long. The V end lost 6 bases, the J end lost 0 bases, and 16 bases lay between the germline ends. Germline CDR1 reads SGHKS; CDR2 reads YYEKEE (reference sequence). The CDR3 loop reads CASTPIQRSSYNEQFF. The CDR3 nucleotides read TGTGCCAGCACCCCAATTCAACGGAGCTCCTACAATGAGCAGTTCTTC.

Many counts were recorded for this clonotype. This CDR3 reads CASSLAPTETNYGYTF. CDR3 bases: TGTGCCAGCAGCTTAGCGCCGACAGAGACCAACTATGGCTACACCTTC. This sequence joins TRBV7-2 and TRBJ1-2; possible D gene TRBD1, 5 bases. CDR1 is SGHTA and CDR2 is FQGNSA in the germline V gene. V dropped 0 bases and J dropped 2 bases, with 13 bases sitting between them. This CDR3 has 16 residues.